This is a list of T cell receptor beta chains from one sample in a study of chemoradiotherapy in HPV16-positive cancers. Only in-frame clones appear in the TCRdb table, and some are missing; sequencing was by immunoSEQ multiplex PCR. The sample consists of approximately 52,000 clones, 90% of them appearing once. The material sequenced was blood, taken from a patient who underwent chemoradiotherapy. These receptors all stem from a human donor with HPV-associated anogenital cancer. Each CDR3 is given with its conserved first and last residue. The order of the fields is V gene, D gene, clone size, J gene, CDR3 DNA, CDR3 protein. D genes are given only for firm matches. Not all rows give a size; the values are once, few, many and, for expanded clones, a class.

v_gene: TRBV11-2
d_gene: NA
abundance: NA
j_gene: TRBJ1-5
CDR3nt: TGTGCCAGCAGCTTAGCGGCAGGGAATCAGCCCCAGCATTTT
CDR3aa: CASSLAAGNQPQHF

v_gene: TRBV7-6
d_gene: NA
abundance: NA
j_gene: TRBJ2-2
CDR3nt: TGTGCCAGCAACCCCCGAGGCGGGACAGACAACACCGGGGAGCTGTTTTTT
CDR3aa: CASNPRGGTDNTGELFF

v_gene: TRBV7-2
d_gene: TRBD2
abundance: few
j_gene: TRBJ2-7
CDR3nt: TGTGCCAGCAGCTTTGCTAGCGGGGGACCCTCGGAGCAGTACTTC
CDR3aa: CASSFASGGPSEQYF

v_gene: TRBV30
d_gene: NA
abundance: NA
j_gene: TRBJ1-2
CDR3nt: TGTGCCTGGGCCCCCGGCGGGACTAACTATGGCTACACCTTC
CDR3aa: CAWAPGGTNYGYTF

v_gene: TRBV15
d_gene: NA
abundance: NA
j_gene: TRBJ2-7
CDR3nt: TGTGCCACCAGCGGAGGGACCGGGGAGCAGTACTTC
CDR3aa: CATSGGTGEQYF

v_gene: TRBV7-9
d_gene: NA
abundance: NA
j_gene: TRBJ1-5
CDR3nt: TGTGCCAGCAGCTTATCTCCCAGGGGCGGGGACAATCAGCCCCAGCATTTT
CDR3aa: CASSLSPRGGDNQPQHF

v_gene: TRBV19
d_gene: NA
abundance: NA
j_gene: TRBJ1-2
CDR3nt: TGTGCCAGTAGTATAGCTCCACAGGTTCCGGGCTACACCTTC
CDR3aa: CASSIAPQVPGYTF

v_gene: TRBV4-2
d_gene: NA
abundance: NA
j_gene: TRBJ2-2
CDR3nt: TGTGGCCCCGGAGCAAACACCGGGGAGCTGTTTTTT
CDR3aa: CGPGANTGELFF

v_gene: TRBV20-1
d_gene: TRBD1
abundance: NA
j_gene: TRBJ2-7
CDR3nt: TGCAGTGCTCGACAGGGCGACGAGCAGTACTTC
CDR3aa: CSARQGDEQYF

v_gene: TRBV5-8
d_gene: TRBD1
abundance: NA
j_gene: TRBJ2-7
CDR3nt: TGTGCCAGCAGCTTCGGGACAGATTCCTACGAGCAGTACTTC
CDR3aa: CASSFGTDSYEQYF

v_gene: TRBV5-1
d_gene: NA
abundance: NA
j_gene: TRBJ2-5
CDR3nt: TGCGCCAGCAGTCCCCAGAGCTTAGAGACCCAGTACTTC
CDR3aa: CASSPQSLETQYF

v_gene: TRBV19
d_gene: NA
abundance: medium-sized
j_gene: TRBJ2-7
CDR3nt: TGTGCCAGTAGTGGTCGCAGCGGGTACTACGAGCAGTACTTC
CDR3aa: CASSGRSGYYEQYF

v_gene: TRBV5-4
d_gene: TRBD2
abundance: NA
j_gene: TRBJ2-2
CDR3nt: TGTGCCAGCAGGCTAACGGGACTAGCGGGCACCGGGGAGCTGTTTTTT
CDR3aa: CASRLTGLAGTGELFF

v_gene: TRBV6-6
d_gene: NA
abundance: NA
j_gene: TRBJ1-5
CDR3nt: TGTGCCAGCACCTTTCAGACAGGTAGTCCGGCCCAGCATTTT
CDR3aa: CASTFQTGSPAQHF

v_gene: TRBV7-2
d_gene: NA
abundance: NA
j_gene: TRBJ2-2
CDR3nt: TGTGCCAGCAGCTTAGCGGCCGGGGGCGCGACCGGGGAGCTGTTTTTT
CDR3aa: CASSLAAGGATGELFF

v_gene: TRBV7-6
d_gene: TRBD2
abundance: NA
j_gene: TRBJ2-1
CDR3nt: TGTGCCAGCAGCGCAAGCGGGAGTGTCTATGAGCAGTTCTTC
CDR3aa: CASSASGSVYEQFF

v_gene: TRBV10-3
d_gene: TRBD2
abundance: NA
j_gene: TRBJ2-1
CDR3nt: TGTGCCATCAGTGAGTCAGGGCTAGCGGGGTGGAATGAGCAGTTCTTC
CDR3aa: CAISESGLAGWNEQFF

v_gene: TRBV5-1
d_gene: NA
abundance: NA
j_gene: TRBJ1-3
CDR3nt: TGCGCCAGCAGCTTGAATATGGGAAGCGGAAACACCATATATTTT
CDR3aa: CASSLNMGSGNTIYF

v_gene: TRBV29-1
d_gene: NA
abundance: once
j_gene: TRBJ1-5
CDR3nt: TGCAGCGTTGAAGAGGGTAATCAGCCCCAGCATTTT
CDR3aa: CSVEEGNQPQHF

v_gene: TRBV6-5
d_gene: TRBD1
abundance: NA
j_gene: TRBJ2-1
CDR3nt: TGTGCCAGCAGTTACTTGCGGACAGGGAGCAATGAGCAGTTCTTC
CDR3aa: CASSYLRTGSNEQFF

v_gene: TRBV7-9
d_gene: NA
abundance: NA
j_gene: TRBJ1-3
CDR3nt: TGTGCCAGCAGCCCATCTGGGGCTTTAAACACCATATATTTT
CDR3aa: CASSPSGALNTIYF

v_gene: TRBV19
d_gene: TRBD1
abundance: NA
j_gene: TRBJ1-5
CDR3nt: TGTGCCAGTAGCACCCGGCCGTTCGGACAGGGAGATCAGCCCCAGCATTTT
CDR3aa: CASSTRPFGQGDQPQHF

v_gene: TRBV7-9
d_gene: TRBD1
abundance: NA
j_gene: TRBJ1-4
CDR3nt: TGTGCCAGCAGCCGGACAGGGAGTAATGAAAAACTGTTTTTT
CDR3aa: CASSRTGSNEKLFF

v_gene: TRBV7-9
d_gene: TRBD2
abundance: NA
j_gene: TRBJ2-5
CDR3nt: TGTGCCAGCAGCAGGAGCGGGGGGCAAGAGACCCAGTACTTC
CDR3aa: CASSRSGGQETQYF

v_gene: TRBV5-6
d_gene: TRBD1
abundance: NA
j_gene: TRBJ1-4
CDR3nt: TGTGCCAGCAGCAGATCAGGGGGGGCTAATGAAAAACTGTTTTTT
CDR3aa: CASSRSGGANEKLFF

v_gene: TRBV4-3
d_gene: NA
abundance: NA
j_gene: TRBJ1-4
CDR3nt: TGCGCCAGCAGCCAAGACCGGGCTACTAATGAAAAACTGTTTTTT
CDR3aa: CASSQDRATNEKLFF

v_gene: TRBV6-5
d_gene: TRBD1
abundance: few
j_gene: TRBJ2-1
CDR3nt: TGTGCCAGCAGTTACTCAATTGGACAGGGCCATGAGCAGTTCTTC
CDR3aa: CASSYSIGQGHEQFF